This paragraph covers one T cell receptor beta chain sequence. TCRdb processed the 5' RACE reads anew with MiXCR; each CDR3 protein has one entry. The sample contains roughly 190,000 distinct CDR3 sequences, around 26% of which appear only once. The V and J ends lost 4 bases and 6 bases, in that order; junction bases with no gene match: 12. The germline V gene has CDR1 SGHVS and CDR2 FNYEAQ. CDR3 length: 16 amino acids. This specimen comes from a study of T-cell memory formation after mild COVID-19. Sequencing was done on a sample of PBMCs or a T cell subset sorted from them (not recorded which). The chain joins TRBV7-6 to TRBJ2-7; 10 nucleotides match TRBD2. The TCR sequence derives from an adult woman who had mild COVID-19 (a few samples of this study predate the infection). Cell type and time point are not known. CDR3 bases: TGTGCCAGCAGCTCCGTGGCCGGGACTAGCGTGATCGAGCAGTACTTC. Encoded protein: CASSSVAGTSVIEQYF.